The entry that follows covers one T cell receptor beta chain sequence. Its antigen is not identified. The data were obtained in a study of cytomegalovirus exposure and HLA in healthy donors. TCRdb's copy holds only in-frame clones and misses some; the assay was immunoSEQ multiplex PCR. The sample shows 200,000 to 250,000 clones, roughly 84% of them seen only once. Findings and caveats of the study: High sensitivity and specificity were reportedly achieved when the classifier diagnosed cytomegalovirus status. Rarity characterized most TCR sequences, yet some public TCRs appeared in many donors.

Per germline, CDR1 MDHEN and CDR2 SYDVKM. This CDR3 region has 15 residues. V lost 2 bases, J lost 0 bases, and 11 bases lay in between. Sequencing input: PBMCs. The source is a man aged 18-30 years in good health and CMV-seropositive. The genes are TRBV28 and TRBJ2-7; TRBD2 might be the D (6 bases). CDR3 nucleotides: TGTGCCAGCAGTTTAAGTGGGACTCCCTCCTACGAGCAGTACTTC. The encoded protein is CASSLSGTPSYEQYF.